This T cell receptor (beta chain) is from a study of blood T cell repertoires in COVID-19. On the study more broadly: Samples came from the United States, Italy and Spain, spanning acute and convalescent COVID-19.

This clone was seen more than once but under ten times. Profiled with immunoSEQ multiplex PCR; TCRdb holds only in-frame clones, not every one. The sample has some 300,000 clones; about 88% are singletons. CDR3 length: 15 amino acids. With V trimmed by 5 bases and J by 7 bases, 6 bases remained unmatched. Germline CDR1 is SGHTA and CDR2 is FQGNSA. The J gene is TRBJ1-5, the V gene TRBV7-2; TRBD1 aligns across 12 bases. Sequencing input: peripheral blood. The TCR comes from a man in his sixties or seventies with acute or convalescent COVID-19. The CDR3 loop is CASSTGQGASQPQHF. CDR3 coding DNA: TGTGCCAGCAGCACGGGACAGGGGGCTAGCCAGCCCCAGCATTTT. Combining the CDR3 with reference TRBV7-2 and TRBJ1-5 gives the whole variable domain GAGVSQSPSNKVTEKGKDVELRCDPISGHTALYWYRQSLGQGLEFLIYFQGNSAPDKSGLPSDRFSAERTGGSVSTLTIQRTQQEDSAVYLCASSTGQGASQPQHFGDGTRLSIL.